A selection of T cell receptor beta chains follows, all from one sample in a study of T cell repertoires in ileal Crohn's disease. The protocol was immunoSEQ multiplex PCR, while the TCRdb copy is restricted to in-frame clones and leaves out a portion. Of roughly 9,100 clones detected, 65% to 85% appear once; the ten largest clones hold roughly 13%. Sequencing was done on a sample of ileal tissue. These TCRs come from an adult with Crohn's disease. CDR3s include the opening cysteine and the closing phenylalanine or tryptophan. A D gene is named only where the DNA matches it firmly. Expanded clones are given a class, and other clones once, few, many or no size at all.

>TRBD2|TRBJ2-3|TRBV5-4|-
TGTGCCAGCAGCTCGACCAAGGGACTAGCGGTCGATACGCAGTATTTT
CASSSTKGLAVDTQYF
>-|TRBJ2-5|TRBV6-1|-
TGTGCCAGCAGTGCTAACGGGGCCCAAGAGACCCAGTACTTC
CASSANGAQETQYF
>TRBD1|TRBJ2-7|TRBV7-8|once
TGTGCCAGCAGGAAAAGGTGGGACAGTACCGAGCAGTACTTC
CASRKRWDSTEQYF
>-|TRBJ1-3|TRBV11-2|-
TGTGCCAGCATGTCCGGAAACACCATATATTTT
CASMSGNTIYF
>-|TRBJ2-1|TRBV2|-
TGTGCCAGCAGTGAATTAAGGAGGGAGCAGTTCTTC
CASSELRREQFF
>-|TRBJ1-5|TRBV23-1|-
TGCGCCAGCAGTCAATCGTGGCTTGGGTTGGGGAAAAGCAATCAGCCCCAGCATTTT
CASSQSWLGLGKSNQPQHF
>-|TRBJ1-5|TRBV28|few
TGTGCCAGCAGTTTTGGGGGGTCGGTTCAGCCCCAGCATTTT
CASSFGGSVQPQHF
>TRBD2|TRBJ2-2|TRBV27|-
TGTGCCAGCAGTTTATGGGCGGGAGTGGACACCGGGGAGCTGTTTTTT
CASSLWAGVDTGELFF
>-|TRBJ1-1|TRBV20-1|few
TGCAGTGTAAGTAGGGCTTTCTTT
CSVSRAFF
>-|TRBJ1-5|TRBV28|-
TGTGCCAGCAGTTCAAAAAAGGACAGCTTCCATCAGCCCCAGCATTTT
CASSSKKDSFHQPQHF
>-|TRBJ2-4|TRBV30|-
TGTGCCTGGAGCAGGGTCGAAAACATTCAGTACTTC
CAWSRVENIQYF
>-|TRBJ1-1|TRBV7-9|-
TGTGCCAGCAGCTTAATTAACACTGAAGCTTTCTTT
CASSLINTEAFF
>TRBD1|TRBJ1-1|TRBV4-2|-
TGTGCCAGAGGGGGGCTCGACAGGGCGACCATGAACACTGAAGCTTTCTTT
CARGGLDRATMNTEAFF
>-|TRBJ2-3|TRBV4-3|-
TGCGCCAGCAGCCAAGAAGGGAGCAGAGACGGCACAGATACGCAGTATTTT
CASSQEGSRDGTDTQYF
>-|TRBJ2-7|TRBV28|-
TGTGCCAGCAGTTTCCGTCTCGACACCCTCACCTACGAGCAGTACTTC
CASSFRLDTLTYEQYF
>TRBD2|TRBJ2-5|TRBV6-1|-
TGTGCCAGCAGTGAAGAAGCGGGAAGACAAGAGACCCAGTACTTC
CASSEEAGRQETQYF
>-|TRBJ1-1|TRBV11-3|once
TGTGCCAGCAGCTTAGGATGGAGCACCTTAAACACTGAAGCTTTCTTT
CASSLGWSTLNTEAFF
>-|TRBJ2-1|TRBV11-2|-
TGTGCCAGCAGCCCCATGAGGGGGGAGCGGAGTGAGCAGTTCTTC
CASSPMRGERSEQFF
>-|TRBJ1-1|TRBV4-3|-
TGCGCCAGCAGCCAAGATTTACAGCCGAACACTGAAGCTTTCTTT
CASSQDLQPNTEAFF
>TRBD2|TRBJ2-3|TRBV5-1|-
TGCGCCAGCAGCTTCTCCCCAGCGGGAGGTAGCACAGATACGCAGTATTTT
CASSFSPAGGSTDTQYF
>-|TRBJ1-2|TRBV19|-
TGTGCCAGTAGTATTGGACCTGGTAGGGGCTACACCTTC
CASSIGPGRGYTF
>-|TRBJ2-1|TRBV30|-
TGTGCCTGGAGTCTCACGTATGAGCAGTTCTTC
CAWSLTYEQFF